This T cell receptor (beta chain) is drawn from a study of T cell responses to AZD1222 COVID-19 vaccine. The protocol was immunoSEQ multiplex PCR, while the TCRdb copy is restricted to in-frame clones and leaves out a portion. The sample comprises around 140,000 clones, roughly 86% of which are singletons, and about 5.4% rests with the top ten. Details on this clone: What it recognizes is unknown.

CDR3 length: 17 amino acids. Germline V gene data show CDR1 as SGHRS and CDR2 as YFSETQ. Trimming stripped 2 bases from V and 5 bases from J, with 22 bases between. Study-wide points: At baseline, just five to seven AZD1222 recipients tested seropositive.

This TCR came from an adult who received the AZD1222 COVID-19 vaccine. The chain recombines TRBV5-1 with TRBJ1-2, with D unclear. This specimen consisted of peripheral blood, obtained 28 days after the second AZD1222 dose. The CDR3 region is CASSLGGSYDGIYGYTF. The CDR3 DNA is TGCGCCAGCAGCTTAGGCGGGTCCTACGACGGGATTTATGGCTACACCTTC. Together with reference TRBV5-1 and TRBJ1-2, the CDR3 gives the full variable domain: KAGVTQTPRYLIKTRGQQVTLSCSPISGHRSVSWYQQTPGQGLQFLFEYFSETQRNKGNFPGRFSGRQFSNSRSEMNVSTLELGDSALYLCASSLGGSYDGIYGYTFGSGTRLTVV.